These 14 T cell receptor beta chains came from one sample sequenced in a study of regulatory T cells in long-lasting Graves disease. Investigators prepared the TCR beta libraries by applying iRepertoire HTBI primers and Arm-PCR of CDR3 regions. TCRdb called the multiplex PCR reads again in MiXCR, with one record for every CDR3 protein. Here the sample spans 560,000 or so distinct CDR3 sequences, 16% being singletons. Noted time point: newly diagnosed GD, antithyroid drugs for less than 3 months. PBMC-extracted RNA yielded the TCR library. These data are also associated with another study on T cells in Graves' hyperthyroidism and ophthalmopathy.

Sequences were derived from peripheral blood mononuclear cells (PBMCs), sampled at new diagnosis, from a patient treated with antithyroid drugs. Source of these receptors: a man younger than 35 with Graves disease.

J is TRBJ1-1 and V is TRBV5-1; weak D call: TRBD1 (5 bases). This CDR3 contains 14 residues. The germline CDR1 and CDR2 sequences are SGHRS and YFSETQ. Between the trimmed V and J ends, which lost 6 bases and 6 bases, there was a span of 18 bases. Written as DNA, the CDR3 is TGCGCCAGCAAATCCGAGAGCGGGGGTGCTGAAGCTTTCTTT. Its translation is CASKSESGGAEAFF.

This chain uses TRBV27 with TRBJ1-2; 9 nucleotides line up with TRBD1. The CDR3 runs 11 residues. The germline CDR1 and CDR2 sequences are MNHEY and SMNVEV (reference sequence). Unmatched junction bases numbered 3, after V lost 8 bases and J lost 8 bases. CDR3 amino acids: CASRTGGGYTF. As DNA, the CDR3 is TGTGCCAGCCGTACAGGGGGCGGCTACACCTTC.

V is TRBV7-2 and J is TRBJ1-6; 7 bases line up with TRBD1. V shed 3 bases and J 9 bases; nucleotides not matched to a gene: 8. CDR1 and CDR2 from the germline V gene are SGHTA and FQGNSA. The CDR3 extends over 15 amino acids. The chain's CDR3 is CASSFIQGGGSPLHF. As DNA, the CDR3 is TGTGCCAGCAGCTTTATCCAGGGGGGAGGTTCACCCCTCCACTTT.

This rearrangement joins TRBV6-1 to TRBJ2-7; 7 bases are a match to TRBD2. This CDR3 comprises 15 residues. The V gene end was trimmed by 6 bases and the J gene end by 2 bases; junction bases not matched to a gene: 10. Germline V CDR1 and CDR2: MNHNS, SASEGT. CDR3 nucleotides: TGTGCCAGCAGCCCCGCCGGGGGGAGGGCCTACGAGCAGTACTTC. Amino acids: CASSPAGGRAYEQYF.

CDR3 amino acids: CATGTSGFLEQYF. The CDR3 DNA follows: TGTGCCACCGGGACTAGCGGTTTCTTAGAGCAGTACTTC. V is TRBV2 and J is TRBJ2-7; 11 nucleotides align to TRBD2. Germline trimming cut 10 bases from V and 7 bases from J; bases unmatched to any gene: 9. This CDR3 is 13 amino acids long. CDR1 is SNHLY, CDR2 FYNNEI, per germline.

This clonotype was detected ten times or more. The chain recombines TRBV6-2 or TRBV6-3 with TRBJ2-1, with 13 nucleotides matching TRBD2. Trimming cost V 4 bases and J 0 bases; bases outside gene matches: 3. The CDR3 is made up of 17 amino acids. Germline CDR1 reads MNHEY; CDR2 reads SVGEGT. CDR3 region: CASSSGLAGASYNEQFF. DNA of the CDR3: TGTGCCAGCAGTTCCGGACTAGCGGGAGCCTCCTACAATGAGCAGTTCTTC.

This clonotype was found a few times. The CDR3 nucleotides are TGTGCCAGCAGTTCACAGTTTTTGTCCGATGAGCAGTTCTTC. Its protein product is CASSSQFLSDEQFF. The chain combines TRBV14 with TRBJ2-1; D not certain. CDR3 length: 14 amino acids. CDR1 and CDR2 from the germline V gene are SGHDN and FVKESK. V was pared by 6 bases and J by 8 bases, with 17 bases between. The full variable domain, with the rest looked up from reference TRBV14 and TRBJ2-1, is EAGVTQFPSHSVIEKGQTVTLRCDPISGHDNLYWYRRVMGKEIKFLLHFVKESKQDESGMPNNRFLAERTGGTYSTLKVQPAELEDSGVYFCASSSQFLSDEQFFGPGTRLTVL.

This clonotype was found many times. The CDR3 nucleotides read TGTGCCGATCAAATAGACGGGGGGGGCTTGGACGAGCAGTACTTC. This translates into CADQIDGGGLDEQYF. This chain uses TRBV28 with TRBJ2-7, with TRBD2 matching over 8 bases. From germline, CDR1 is MDHEN and CDR2 SYDVKM. The CDR3 consists of 15 residues. J was trimmed by 5 bases and V by 11 bases; bases with no gene match: 17.

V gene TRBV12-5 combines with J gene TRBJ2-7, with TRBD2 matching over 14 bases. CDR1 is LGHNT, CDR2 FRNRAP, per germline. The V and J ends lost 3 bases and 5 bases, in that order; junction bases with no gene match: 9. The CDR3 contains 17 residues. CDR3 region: CASGLPRLAGGIHEQYF. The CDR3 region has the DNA TGTGCTAGTGGTTTACCCCGACTAGCGGGAGGGATCCACGAGCAGTACTTC.

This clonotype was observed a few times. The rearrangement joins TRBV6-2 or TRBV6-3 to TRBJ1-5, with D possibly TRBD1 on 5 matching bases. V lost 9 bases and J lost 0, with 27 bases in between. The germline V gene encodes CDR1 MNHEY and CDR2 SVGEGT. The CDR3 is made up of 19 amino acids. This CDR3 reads CARPFCGTPTEHSNQPQHF. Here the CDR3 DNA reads TGTGCCAGGCCTTTCTGTGGGACGCCTACGGAACATAGCAATCAGCCCCAGCATTTT.

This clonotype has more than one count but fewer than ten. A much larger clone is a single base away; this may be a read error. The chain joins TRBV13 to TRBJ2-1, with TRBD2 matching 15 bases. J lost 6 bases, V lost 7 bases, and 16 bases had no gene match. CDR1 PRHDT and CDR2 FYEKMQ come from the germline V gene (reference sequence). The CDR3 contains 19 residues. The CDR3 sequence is CASMIRGLAGGGWCNEQFF. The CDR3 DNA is TGTGCCAGCATGATACGGGGACTAGCGGGAGGAGGATGGTGCAATGAGCAGTTCTTC.

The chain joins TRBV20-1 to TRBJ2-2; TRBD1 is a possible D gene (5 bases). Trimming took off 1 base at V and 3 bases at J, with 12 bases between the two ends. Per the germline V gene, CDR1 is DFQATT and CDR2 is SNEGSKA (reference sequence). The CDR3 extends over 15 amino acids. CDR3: CSARAPGRDTGELFF. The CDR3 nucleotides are TGCAGTGCTAGAGCCCCCGGCAGGGACACCGGGGAGCTGTTTTTT.

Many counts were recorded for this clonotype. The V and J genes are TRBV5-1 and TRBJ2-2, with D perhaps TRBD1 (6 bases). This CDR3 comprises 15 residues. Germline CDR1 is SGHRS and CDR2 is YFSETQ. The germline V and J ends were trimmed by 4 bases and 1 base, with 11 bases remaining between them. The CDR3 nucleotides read TGCGCCAGCAGCCCTTGGGGGCAGAACACCGGGGAGCTGTTTTTT. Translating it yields CASSPWGQNTGELFF.

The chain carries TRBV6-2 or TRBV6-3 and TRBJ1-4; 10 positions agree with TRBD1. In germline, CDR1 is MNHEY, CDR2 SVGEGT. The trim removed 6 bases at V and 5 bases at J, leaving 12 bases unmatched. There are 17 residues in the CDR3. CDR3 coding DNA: TGTGCCAGCAGCGGATATAGACCGGGACAGGGGAATGAAAAACTGTTTTTT. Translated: CASSGYRPGQGNEKLFF.